This T cell receptor (beta chain) was recorded in a study of blood T cell repertoires in COVID-19. Study summary: Samples taken during acute and convalescent COVID-19 were collected in the United States, Italy and Spain. T cells, B-cell-depleted T cells, or PBMCs provided the cDNA or gDNA that served as material.

Study processing details: Reference gene primers were amplified, and this amplification served to estimate nucleated cell counts. TCRdb's copy holds only in-frame clones and misses some; the assay was immunoSEQ multiplex PCR. Clone size and the V and J calls come from that table; the DNA yielded D and trimming. The table includes some 80,000 clones, 77% detected once. This clone was picked up a small number of times. Sequenced: peripheral blood. The source of this sequence is a human donor in a cohort sampled during active COVID-19.

In DNA form, the CDR3 reads TGTGCCAGCAGCTTAAGAAGTCTGACTAACACCGGGGAGCTGTTTTTT. Translating it yields CASSLRSLTNTGELFF. This chain joins TRBV7-2 and TRBJ2-2; the D is unclear. Germline values: CDR1 SGHTA, CDR2 FQGNSA. The CDR3 consists of 16 residues. V gave up 2 bases and J gave up 2 bases, with 12 bases separating them.